One and the same sample provided the 13 T cell receptor beta chains below, sequenced in a study of Ad26.COV2.S vaccination and SARS-CoV-2 variants. The method was immunoSEQ multiplex PCR; TCRdb's version includes in-frame clones alone and lacks a portion of them. The sample holds roughly 680,000 clones, around 90% seen once. As for treatment: roughly 19 received Ad26.COV2.S at low or high dose, single or two shots; about 5 received placebo; per-sample allocation not given. All samples were drawn on day 63, counting from the first vaccine or placebo injection. Material: peripheral blood, obtained in a trial of Ad26.COV2.S vaccine versus placebo. The receptors originated from a person between 18 and 65 years old who received the Ad26.COV2.S COVID-19 vaccine or a placebo.

This chain joins TRBV19 and TRBJ2-1; no clear D gene. Germline V gene data show CDR1 as LNHDA and CDR2 as SQIVND (reference sequence). This CDR3 comprises 12 residues. V was pared by 1 base and J by 6 bases, with 4 bases between. In DNA, the CDR3 is TGTGCCAGTAGTATAGGGGCCAATGAGCAGTTCTTC. Translating gives CASSIGANEQFF.

The chain carries TRBV18 and TRBJ2-7; D is undetermined. From germline, CDR1 is KGHSH and CDR2 LQKENI. There are 15 residues in the CDR3. V shed 0 bases and J shed 5 bases, with 14 bases lying between them. The CDR3: CASSPPSLTGDEQYF. As DNA, the CDR3 is TGTGCCAGCTCACCACCGTCCCTCACGGGCGACGAGCAGTACTTC.

CDR3 nucleotide sequence: TGTGCCACTGGGGGGGGCTTAAATGAAAAACTGTTTTTT. Translation gives CATGGGLNEKLFF. This chain links TRBV10-3 with TRBJ1-4, with D possibly TRBD1 on 6 matching bases. Per the germline V gene, CDR1 is ENHRY and CDR2 is SYGVKD. V gave up 10 bases and J gave up 5 bases, with 14 bases separating them. This CDR3 contains 13 residues.

This chain links TRBV5-6 with TRBJ2-3, with no clear D. Per germline, CDR1 SGHDT and CDR2 YYEEEE. With 1 base removed from V and 3 bases from J, the gap between germline ends came to 9 bases. This CDR3 has 14 amino acids. The CDR3 DNA sequence: TGTGCCAGCAGCTTGTCTGGGCGGACAGATACGCAGTATTTT. Translation: CASSLSGRTDTQYF.

This clone was counted once. The chain joins TRBV29-1 to TRBJ2-1; 14 nucleotides match TRBD2. With 6 bases clipped from V and 4 bases from J, the junction kept 11 bases outside the gene matches. The CDR3 has 17 residues. Per the germline V gene, CDR1 is SQVTM and CDR2 is ANQGSEA. The CDR3 DNA reads TGCAGCGTCGCAAGACTAGCGGGGGGGTCTTCATACAATGAGCAGTTCTTC. Its protein is CSVARLAGGSSYNEQFF.

The chain links TRBV6-5 to TRBJ1-1; perhaps TRBD1 as D (5 bases). Looked up from germline, CDR1 is MNHEY and CDR2 is SVGAGI. V was cut by 9 bases and J by 0 bases, with 11 bases left in between. The CDR3 is made up of 13 amino acids. This CDR3 reads CASGTVMNTEAFF. CDR3 sequence (DNA): TGTGCCAGTGGGACGGTAATGAACACTGAAGCTTTCTTT.

The chain couples TRBV7-9 to TRBJ2-1, with TRBD1 identical over 9 bases. V trimming: 5 bases; J trimming: 6 bases; junction bases outside the gene matches: 11. Germline CDR1 is SEHNR and CDR2 is FQNEAQ (reference sequence). CDR3 length equals 16 residues. CDR3 sequence reads: CASSPPGTGRSNEQFF. The CDR3 DNA reads as TGTGCCAGCAGCCCTCCCGGGACAGGGAGAAGCAATGAGCAGTTCTTC.

This clone came up a few times. Other DNA sequences in this sample translate to the same CDR3. V is TRBV6-5 and J is TRBJ1-5; TRBD1 matches at 8 bases. Germline lookup yields CDR1 MNHEY and CDR2 SVGAGI. J gave up 7 bases and V 5 bases, and 4 bases lay outside the gene matches. This CDR3 is built from 13 residues. The CDR3 loop reads CASSRTGYQPQHF. For the CDR3, the DNA is TGTGCCAGCAGTCGGACAGGGTACCAGCCCCAGCATTTT.

This clone was found a few times. This chain joins TRBV24-1 and TRBJ2-6; tentative D call: TRBD1 (6 bases). Germline lookup yields CDR1 KGHDR and CDR2 SFDVKD. This CDR3 is 17 amino acids long. Trimming pared 3 bases from V and 2 bases from J, leaving 13 bases between. The CDR3 DNA is TGTGCCACCAGTGATCCGACAGGTAGGGCTGGGGCCAACGTCCTGACTTTC. Translating it yields CATSDPTGRAGANVLTF.

This chain links TRBV7-2 with TRBJ2-7; 7 bases are a match to TRBD1. Germline V gene lookup returns CDR1 SGHTA and CDR2 FQGNSA. The CDR3 totals 15 residues. With 1 base clipped from V and 7 bases from J, the junction kept 10 bases outside the gene matches. The CDR3 DNA follows: TGTGCCAGCAGCTTAGGGGCAGGGGGATACTATGAGCAGTACTTC. It translates to CASSLGAGGYYEQYF.

This clone was detected ten times or more. V usage is TRBV18 and J usage is TRBJ1-1; 11 bases are a match to TRBD1. From germline, CDR1 is KGHSH and CDR2 LQKENI. Germline trimming cut 6 bases from V and 5 bases from J; bases unmatched to any gene: 5. This CDR3 is built from 14 residues. This chain's CDR3 is CASSYGQGATEAFF. The CDR3, as DNA: TGTGCCAGCTCCTACGGACAGGGGGCGACTGAAGCTTTCTTT.

The table lists this clone with a few counts. Different DNA sequences within this sample yield the same CDR3. The gene calls are TRBV19 and TRBJ1-5; possible D gene TRBD1, 5 bases. The germline gives CDR1 LNHDA, CDR2 SQIVND (reference sequence). The V gene lost 2 bases and the J gene lost 2 bases, with 7 bases spanning the gap. This CDR3 has 14 residues. This chain's CDR3 is CASSIRGGNQPQHF. DNA for the CDR3: TGTGCCAGTAGTATACGGGGCGGCAATCAGCCCCAGCATTTT.

The CDR3 loop reads CASSWVADPMGGELFF. Here the CDR3 DNA reads TGTGCCAGCAGCTGGGTAGCGGACCCAATGGGCGGGGAGCTGTTTTTT. V gene TRBV9 combines with J gene TRBJ2-2; maybe TRBD2 (6 bases). The CDR3 runs to 16 residues. Germline assignment: CDR1 SGDLS and CDR2 YYNGEE. V gave up 4 bases and J gave up 7 bases, with 20 bases separating them.